This TCR beta chain was recovered during a study of T cells in narcolepsy (dated by TCRdb to between 2017 and 2018). Study-wide context: The study enrolled patients with narcolepsy type 1 or type 2 (NT1, NT2) together with healthy control donors. Autoreactive T cells targeting hypocretin neuron self-antigens (hypocretin, TRIB2) were sought in narcolepsy patients, and TCR Vbeta sequencing was used to track clonotypes in blood and CSF. The study at large found these results: In plots comparing CSF and blood CD4+ T cell clonotypes from the same patient, HCRT-specific and TRIB2-specific autoreactive clonotypes were highlighted. Certain blood memory CD4+ repertoires from patients and controls had no sequences that matched autoreactive T cell clones. According to the report, autoreactive clonotypes were detected serially in the blood of the same patients and of different patients, but not in healthy controls. Patients and controls had comparable numbers of sequenced blood memory CD4+ clonotypes, averaging about 40,000 and 33,000, respectively.

Receptor amplification or capture employed the immunoSEQ multiplex PCR assay. In its TCRdb copy, this immuneACCESS table keeps in-frame sequences only and misses some clones. Where compared with another copy, unresolved V genes explain less than half of these, and the others have no known cause. This sample gives tens of thousands of clones in total; around 86% of them show up just once. The ten top clones hold roughly 2.6% of the sample. For TCR Vbeta sequencing, memory CD4+ T cells were sorted ex vivo from the peripheral blood of narcolepsy patients and healthy controls. Comment on this clone: Its specific antigen is unknown. Within one base of it there is no much larger clone, and no base qualities were kept.

CDR1 and CDR2 are read off the germline V gene (reference sequence) as LNHNV and YYDKDF. The V end loses 8 bases and the J end loses 2 bases, and a stretch of 12 bases separates them. From cysteine to phenylalanine, the CDR3 is 13 amino acids long. Only CDR3 DNA is held: 39 bases, read in frame from base 1. The sequenced sample was CD45RA- memory CD4+ T cells from PBMCs. This sample's cell subset or site label indicates: memory T cells sorted ex vivo from peripheral blood. This TCR came from a human donor with narcolepsy. This sequence uses TRBV15 and TRBJ1-2; a weak D assignment points to TRBD1 (5 bases agree). The DNA sequence is given as TGTGCCACCCGACGGGGCAGCAACTATGGCTACACCTTC. This gives the protein CATRRGSNYGYTF.